The 23 T cell receptor beta chains given below trace back to one sample, sequenced in a study of T-cell memory formation after mild COVID-19. One entry per CDR3 protein results from TCRdb running MiXCR on the 5' RACE reads. The sample yields under 70,000 distinct CDR3 sequences, about 9.4% seen once. The material sequenced was PBMCs or a T cell subset sorted from them (not recorded which). Receptors were obtained from a man younger than 35 who had mild COVID-19 (a few samples of this study predate the infection). Cell type and time point are not known.

This clonotype occurred a few times. The CDR3 DNA reads TGCAGTGCTAAGACAGCAACGGGGTATGGCTACACCTTC. Translation: CSAKTATGYGYTF. This chain uses TRBV20-1 with TRBJ1-2, with D possibly being TRBD1 (5 bases). V lost 4 bases and J 5 bases, leaving 14 bases between the germline ends. Germline-derived CDR1 and CDR2 are DFQATT and SNEGSKA (reference sequence). The CDR3 spans 13 residues.

In its sample, this clonotype was seen many times. The chain recombines TRBV7-6 with TRBJ2-2; TRBD2 is a possible D gene (6 bases). The CDR3 covers 15 residues. With 1 base removed from V and 3 bases from J, the gap between germline ends came to 9 bases. Germline V lookup: CDR1 SGHVS, CDR2 FNYEAQ. CDR3 sequence: CASSLVAGHTGELFF. CDR3 bases: TGTGCCAGCAGCTTAGTCGCGGGGCACACCGGGGAGCTGTTTTTT.

The chain uses TRBV5-1 and TRBJ2-6; D gene ambiguous. The CDR3 totals 13 residues. The germline CDR1 and CDR2 sequences are SGHRS and YFSETQ. Trimming stripped 5 bases from V and 2 bases from J, with 5 bases between. The CDR3 DNA follows: TGCGCCAGCAGTTCTCCTGGGGCCAACGTCCTGACTTTC. Its translation is CASSSPGANVLTF. Based on the CDR3 plus reference TRBV5-1 and TRBJ2-6, the full variable domain is KAGVTQTPRYLIKTRGQQVTLSCSPISGHRSVSWYQQTPGQGLQFLFEYFSETQRNKGNFPGRFSGRQFSNSRSEMNVSTLELGDSALYLCASSSPGANVLTFGAGSRLTVL.

This clonotype was seen a handful of times. The rearrangement links TRBV2 to TRBJ1-2; D unclear. V was pared by 8 bases and J by 1 base, with 11 bases between. CDR1 is SNHLY, CDR2 FYNNEI, per germline. The CDR3 is 13 residues long. In nucleotides, the CDR3 is TGTGCCAGCGAAAAAGGTGTTAACTATGGCTACACCTTC. The encoded protein is CASEKGVNYGYTF.

This clonotype has at least ten counts. The chain recombines TRBV4-3 with TRBJ2-5, with TRBD2 identical over 10 bases. Per the germline V gene, CDR1 is LGHNA and CDR2 is YSLEER. Unmatched junction bases numbered 12, after V lost 4 bases and J lost 4 bases. The CDR3 is 17 residues long. This chain's CDR3 is CASSPRSGASGGETQYF. CDR3 nucleotide sequence: TGCGCCAGCAGCCCGCGTTCCGGGGCTAGCGGGGGAGAGACCCAGTACTTC.

This clonotype was seen at least ten times. The rearrangement uses TRBV7-2 and TRBJ2-1; no clear D gene. V shed 3 bases and J shed 10 bases, with 13 bases lying between them. CDR1 and CDR2 (germline): SGHTA, FQGNSA. The CDR3 consists of 13 residues. DNA of the CDR3: TGTGCCAGCAGCTTGATCAAGGAGACAGAGCAGTTCTTC. Protein: CASSLIKETEQFF.

This clonotype has only a few counts. The CDR3 protein is CASTSGGLPQHF. The CDR3 region has the DNA TGTGCCAGCACCTCGGGGGGGTTGCCCCAGCATTTT. The chain couples TRBV28 to TRBJ1-5, with D possibly TRBD1 on 5 matching bases. The CDR3 runs to 12 residues. The germline gives CDR1 MDHEN, CDR2 SYDVKM. V shed 7 bases and J shed 9 bases, with 13 bases lying between them.

This clonotype has just a few counts. The chain uses TRBV5-1 and TRBJ2-3, with 7 bases identical to TRBD1. This CDR3 contains 17 residues. Unmatched junction bases numbered 9, after V lost 2 bases and J lost 0 bases. Germline CDR1 is SGHRS and CDR2 is YFSETQ. CDR3 coding DNA: TGCGCCAGCAGCTTCTTCCCGGGACAGTCTAGCACAGATACGCAGTATTTT. Translating gives CASSFFPGQSSTDTQYF.

The chain employs TRBV24-1 and TRBJ2-1; 9 nucleotides line up with TRBD1. The CDR3 is made up of 15 amino acids. With V trimmed by 3 bases and J by 5 bases, 4 bases remained unmatched. The germline V gene has CDR1 KGHDR and CDR2 SFDVKD. The CDR3 reads CATSDPGQGNNEQFF. The CDR3 bases are TGTGCCACCAGTGATCCGGGACAGGGCAACAATGAGCAGTTCTTC.

In its sample, this clonotype was seen many times. The chain joins TRBV12-3 or TRBV12-4 to TRBJ2-3; D is perhaps TRBD2 (5 bases). Trimming stripped 5 bases from V and 0 bases from J, with 9 bases between. CDR3 size: 14 residues. CDR3 protein: CASSPGVSTDTQYF. The CDR3 nucleotides read TGTGCCAGCAGTCCCGGGGTTAGCACAGATACGCAGTATTTT.

This clonotype was seen ten or more times. This chain connects TRBV20-1 to TRBJ2-5, with D maybe TRBD2 (6 bases). Germline CDR1 DFQATT, CDR2 SNEGSKA (reference sequence). CDR3 size: 12 residues. Trimming shortened V by 6 bases and J by 3 bases, and 11 bases separated the two germline ends. CDR3 nucleotides: TGCAGTGCGAAGTGGGGGGAAGAGACCCAGTACTTC. Its protein is CSAKWGEETQYF.

This clonotype was observed a handful of times. The V call is TRBV5-1, the J call TRBJ1-2; D unclear. CDR3 size: 15 residues. Germline V gene sequence: CDR1 SGHRS, CDR2 YFSETQ. V lost 3 bases and J 6 bases, leaving 18 bases between the germline ends. The CDR3 region has the DNA TGCGCCAGCAGCTCATCGGACCCGCTATATGATGGCTACACCTTC. This translates into CASSSSDPLYDGYTF.

The chain links TRBV7-3 to TRBJ2-1; D tentatively reads TRBD1 or TRBD2 (5 bases each). V lost 2 bases to trimming and J lost 4 bases, with 12 bases between them. The CDR3 has 15 amino acids. Germline assignment: CDR1 SGHTA and CDR2 FQGTGA. CDR3 sequence (DNA): TGTGCCAGCAGCTTAGTGGGACGGGGATACAATGAGCAGTTCTTC. Translating it yields CASSLVGRGYNEQFF.

This clonotype showed up many times. V and J are TRBV7-2 and TRBJ2-7, with 8 bases matching TRBD1. Germline lookup yields CDR1 SGHTA and CDR2 FQGNSA. The CDR3 consists of 14 residues. Losses at the gene ends were 4 bases for V and 7 bases for J; bases not matched to a gene: 9. The CDR3, as DNA: TGTGCCAGCAGCTATAAGGACAGGGCGGGAGAGCAGTACTTC. The encoded protein is CASSYKDRAGEQYF.

This chain joins TRBV30 and TRBJ2-7, with 11 bases lining up with TRBD1. This CDR3 is built from 15 residues. Germline CDR1 GTSNPN, CDR2 SVGIG (reference sequence). The trim removed 3 bases at V and 6 bases at J, leaving 10 bases unmatched. In nucleotides, the CDR3 is TGTGCCTGGAGGCCCGGGACAGGGGGGTTTGGCGAGCAGTACTTC. Translated: CAWRPGTGGFGEQYF. Full variable domain (rest looked up from reference TRBV30 and TRBJ2-7): SQTIHQWPATLVQPVGSPLSLECTVEGTSNPNLYWYRQAAGRGLQLLFYSVGIGQISSEVPQNLSASRPQDRQFILSSKKLLLSDSGFYLCAWRPGTGGFGEQYFGPGTRLTVT.

This clonotype was recorded many times. V and J are TRBV7-8 and TRBJ2-7; tentatively, D is TRBD1 (6 bases). Germline V gene lookup returns CDR1 SGHVS and CDR2 FQNEAQ. The CDR3 totals 12 residues. V was cut by 8 bases and J by 2 bases, with 10 bases left in between. The CDR3 nucleotides are TGTGCCAGCCCTAAGGGGGCCTACGAGCAGTACGTC. Encoded protein: CASPKGAYEQYV.

This clonotype was observed many times. The V and J genes are TRBV5-1 and TRBJ1-6; D remains unclear. The CDR3 extends over 14 amino acids. Per the germline V gene, CDR1 is SGHRS and CDR2 is YFSETQ. Trimming took 4 bases from V and 7 from J, leaving 12 bases between them. The CDR3 region is CASSAVDANSPLHF. The CDR3 DNA follows: TGCGCCAGCAGCGCCGTAGACGCGAATTCACCCCTCCACTTT.

The chain combines TRBV5-1 with TRBJ2-1; no reliable D call. V lost 4 bases and J lost 4, with 15 bases in between. The CDR3 covers 15 residues. Germline assignment: CDR1 SGHRS and CDR2 YFSETQ. The CDR3: CASSPGASPYNEQFF. The CDR3 DNA sequence: TGCGCCAGCAGCCCCGGAGCGAGTCCGTACAATGAGCAGTTCTTC.

This chain uses TRBV5-1 with TRBJ2-4; D gene unclear. Germline V CDR1 and CDR2: SGHRS, YFSETQ. This CDR3 spans 14 amino acids. Trimming removed 2 bases at V and 8 bases at J, with 14 bases between. CDR3 residues: CASSFREVRDIQYF. CDR3 DNA: TGCGCCAGCAGCTTCCGAGAGGTTCGGGACATTCAGTACTTC.

This clonotype was counted a few times. This rearrangement joins TRBV12-3 or TRBV12-4 to TRBJ2-1; D gene unclear. The V end lost 3 bases, the J end lost 4 bases, and 13 bases lay between the germline ends. There are 15 residues in the CDR3. CDR3 region: CASSLAVVRYNEQFF. CDR3 nucleotides: TGTGCCAGCAGTTTGGCTGTTGTTCGATACAATGAGCAGTTCTTC.

This clonotype was recorded at least ten times. The gene calls are TRBV5-1 and TRBJ1-6; D is ambiguous. Germline assignment: CDR1 SGHRS and CDR2 YFSETQ. The CDR3 runs 12 residues. V was trimmed by 2 bases and J by 12 bases, leaving 9 bases between them. In nucleotides, the CDR3 is TGCGCCAGCAGCTTCGGCGAGCAACCCCTCCACTTT. It codes for CASSFGEQPLHF.

J is TRBJ1-2 and V is TRBV7-2, with D unclear. Germline CDR1 reads SGHTA; CDR2 reads FQGNSA. V was shortened by 1 base and J by 8 bases, with 5 bases between the two germline ends. This CDR3 contains 11 residues. The DNA for the CDR3 is TGTGCCAGCAGCTTAGGAATAGGCTACACCTTC. Its translation: CASSLGIGYTF.

A few counts support this clonotype. The V gene is TRBV4-3, the J gene TRBJ2-3; TRBD1 might be the D (5 bases). V was cut by 3 bases and J by 4 bases, with 14 bases left in between. The germline CDR1 and CDR2 sequences are LGHNA and YSLEER. This CDR3 is 15 amino acids long. The CDR3 bases are TGCGCCAGCAGCCACACTCTTCAGGGCGCAGATACGCAGTATTTT. Its protein is CASSHTLQGADTQYF.